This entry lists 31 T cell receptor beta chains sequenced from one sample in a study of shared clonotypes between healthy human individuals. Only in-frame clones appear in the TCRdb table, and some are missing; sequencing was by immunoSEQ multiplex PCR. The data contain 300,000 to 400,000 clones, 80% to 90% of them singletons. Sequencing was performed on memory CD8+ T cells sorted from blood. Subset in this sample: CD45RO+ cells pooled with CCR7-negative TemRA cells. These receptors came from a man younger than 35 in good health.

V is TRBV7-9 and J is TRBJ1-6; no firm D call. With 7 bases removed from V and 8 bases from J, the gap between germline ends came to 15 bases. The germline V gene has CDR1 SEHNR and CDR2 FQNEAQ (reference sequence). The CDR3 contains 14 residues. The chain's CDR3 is CASISWHSDSPLHF. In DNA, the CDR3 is TGTGCCAGCATATCCTGGCATTCGGATTCACCCCTCCACTTT.

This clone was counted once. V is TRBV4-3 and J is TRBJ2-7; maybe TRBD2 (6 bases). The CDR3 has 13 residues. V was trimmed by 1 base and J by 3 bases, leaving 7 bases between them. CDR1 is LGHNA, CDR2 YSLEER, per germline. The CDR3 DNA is TGCGCCAGCAGCCAAGGACTAGTCTACGAGCAGTACTTC. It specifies CASSQGLVYEQYF.

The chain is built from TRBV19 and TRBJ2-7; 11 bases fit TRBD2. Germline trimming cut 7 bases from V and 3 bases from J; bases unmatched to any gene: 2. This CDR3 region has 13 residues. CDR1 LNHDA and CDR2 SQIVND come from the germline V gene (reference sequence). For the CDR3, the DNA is TGTGCCAGTACCGGGACTAGCGGCTACGAGCAGTACTTC. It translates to CASTGTSGYEQYF.

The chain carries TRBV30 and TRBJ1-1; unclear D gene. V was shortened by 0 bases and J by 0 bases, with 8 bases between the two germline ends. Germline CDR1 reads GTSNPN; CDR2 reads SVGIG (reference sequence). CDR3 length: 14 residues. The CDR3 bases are TGTGCCTGGAGTGTACTAGGGCTGAACACTGAAGCTTTCTTT. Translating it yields CAWSVLGLNTEAFF.

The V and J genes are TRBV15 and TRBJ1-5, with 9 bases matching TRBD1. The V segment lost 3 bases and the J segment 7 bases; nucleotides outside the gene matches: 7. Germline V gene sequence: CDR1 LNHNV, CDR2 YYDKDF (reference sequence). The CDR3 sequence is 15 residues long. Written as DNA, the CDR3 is TGTGCCACCAGCAGGGACAGGGGTCTAGGACAGCCCCAGCATTTT. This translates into CATSRDRGLGQPQHF.

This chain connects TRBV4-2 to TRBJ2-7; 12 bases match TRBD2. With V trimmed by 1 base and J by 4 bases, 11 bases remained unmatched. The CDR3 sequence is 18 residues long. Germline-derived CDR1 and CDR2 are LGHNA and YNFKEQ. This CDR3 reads CASSQGLAGGTNAYEQYF. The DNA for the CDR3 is TGTGCCAGCAGCCAAGGGCTAGCGGGGGGGACGAACGCTTACGAGCAGTACTTC.

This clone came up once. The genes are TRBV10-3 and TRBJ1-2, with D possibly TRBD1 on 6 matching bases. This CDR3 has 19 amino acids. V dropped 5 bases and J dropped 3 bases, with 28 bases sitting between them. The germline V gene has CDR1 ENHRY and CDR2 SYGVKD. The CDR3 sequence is CAISSPPGAEVGAHYGYTF. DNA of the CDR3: TGTGCCATCAGTAGTCCCCCGGGCGCCGAAGTGGGGGCGCACTATGGCTACACCTTC.

The chain's CDR3 is CASSSDRDVTYEQYF. The CDR3 DNA reads as TGTGCCAGCAGTTCGGACAGGGACGTTACCTACGAGCAGTACTTC. This rearrangement joins TRBV27 to TRBJ2-7, with TRBD1 identical over 8 bases. Losses at the gene ends were 4 bases for V and 2 bases for J; bases not matched to a gene: 7. Germline V gene lookup returns CDR1 MNHEY and CDR2 SMNVEV (reference sequence). The CDR3 spans 15 residues.

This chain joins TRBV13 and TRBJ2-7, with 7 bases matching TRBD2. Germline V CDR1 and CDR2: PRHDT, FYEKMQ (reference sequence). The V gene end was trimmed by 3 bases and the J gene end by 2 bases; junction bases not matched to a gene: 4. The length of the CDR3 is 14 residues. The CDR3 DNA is TGTGCCAGCAGCTTCAGCGGGGAAGCCTACGAGCAGTACTTC. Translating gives CASSFSGEAYEQYF.

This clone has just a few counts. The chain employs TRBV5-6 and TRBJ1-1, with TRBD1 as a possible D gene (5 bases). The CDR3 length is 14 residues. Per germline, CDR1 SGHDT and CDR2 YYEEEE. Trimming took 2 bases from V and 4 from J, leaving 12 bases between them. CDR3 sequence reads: CASSFPAGATEAFF. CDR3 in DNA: TGTGCCAGCAGCTTCCCCGCTGGGGCCACTGAAGCTTTCTTT.

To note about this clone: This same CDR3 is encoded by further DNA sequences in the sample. The CDR3 DNA is TGTGCCAGCAGTCCCGGAGGGGGCTATGGCTACACCTTC. This translates into CASSPGGGYGYTF. V gene TRBV6-5 combines with J gene TRBJ1-2, with D maybe TRBD1 (6 bases). V was clipped by 5 bases and J by 4 bases, with 11 bases between them. This CDR3 has 13 residues. From germline, CDR1 is MNHEY and CDR2 SVGAGI.

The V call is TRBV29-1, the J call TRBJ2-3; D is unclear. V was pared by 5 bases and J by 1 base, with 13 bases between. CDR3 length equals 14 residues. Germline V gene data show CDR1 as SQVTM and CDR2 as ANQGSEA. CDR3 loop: CSVLYLARTDTQYF. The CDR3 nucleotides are TGCAGCGTTTTATATTTGGCACGCACAGATACGCAGTATTTT.

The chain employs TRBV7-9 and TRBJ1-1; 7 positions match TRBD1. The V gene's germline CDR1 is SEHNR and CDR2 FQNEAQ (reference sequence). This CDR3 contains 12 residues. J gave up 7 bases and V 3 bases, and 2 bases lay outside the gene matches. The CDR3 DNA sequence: TGTGCCAGCAGCTTGGGGACAGTTGAAGCTTTCTTT. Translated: CASSLGTVEAFF. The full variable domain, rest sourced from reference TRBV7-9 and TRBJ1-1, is DTGVSQNPRHKITKRGQNVTFRCDPISEHNRLYWYRQTLGQGPEFLTYFQNEAQLEKSRLLSDRFSAERPKGSFSTLEIQRTEQGDSAMYLCASSLGTVEAFFGQGTRLTVV.

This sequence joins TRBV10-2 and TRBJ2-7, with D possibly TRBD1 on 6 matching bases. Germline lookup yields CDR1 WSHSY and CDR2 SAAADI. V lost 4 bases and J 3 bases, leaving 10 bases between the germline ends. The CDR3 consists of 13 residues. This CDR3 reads CASSADRSYEQYF. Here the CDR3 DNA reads TGCGCCAGCAGTGCGGACAGAAGCTACGAGCAGTACTTC.

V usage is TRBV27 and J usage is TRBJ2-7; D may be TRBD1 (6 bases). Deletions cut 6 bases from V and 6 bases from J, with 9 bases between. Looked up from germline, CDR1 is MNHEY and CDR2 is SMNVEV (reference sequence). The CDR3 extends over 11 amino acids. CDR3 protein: CASRQGGEQYF. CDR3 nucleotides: TGTGCCAGCAGACAGGGTGGCGAGCAGTACTTC.

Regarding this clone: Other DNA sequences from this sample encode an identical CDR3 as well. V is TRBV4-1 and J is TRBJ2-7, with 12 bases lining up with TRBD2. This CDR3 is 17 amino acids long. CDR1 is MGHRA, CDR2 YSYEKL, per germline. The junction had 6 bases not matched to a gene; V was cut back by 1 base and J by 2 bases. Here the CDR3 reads CASSQVGTSGSPYEQYF. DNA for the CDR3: TGCGCCAGCAGCCAAGTTGGGACTAGCGGGTCTCCCTACGAGCAGTACTTC.

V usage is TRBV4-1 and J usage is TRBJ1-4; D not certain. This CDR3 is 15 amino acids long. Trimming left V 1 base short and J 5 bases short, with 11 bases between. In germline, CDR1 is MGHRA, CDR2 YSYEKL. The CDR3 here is CASSQVAGMNEKLFF. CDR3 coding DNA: TGCGCCAGCAGCCAAGTCGCGGGGATGAATGAAAAACTGTTTTTT.

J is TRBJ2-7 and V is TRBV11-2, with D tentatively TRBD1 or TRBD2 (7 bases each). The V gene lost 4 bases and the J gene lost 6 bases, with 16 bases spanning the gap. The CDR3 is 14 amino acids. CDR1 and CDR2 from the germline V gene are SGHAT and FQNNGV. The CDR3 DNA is TGTGCCAGCAGCTACTTGACAGGGAGGGCCGAGCAGTACTTC. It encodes CASSYLTGRAEQYF.

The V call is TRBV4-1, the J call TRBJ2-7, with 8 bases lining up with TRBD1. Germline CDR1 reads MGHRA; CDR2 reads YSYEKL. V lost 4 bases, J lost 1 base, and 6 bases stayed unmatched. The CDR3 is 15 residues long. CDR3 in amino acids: CASSPGTGLSYEQYF. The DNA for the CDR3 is TGCGCCAGCAGCCCCGGGACAGGCCTTTCCTACGAGCAGTACTTC.

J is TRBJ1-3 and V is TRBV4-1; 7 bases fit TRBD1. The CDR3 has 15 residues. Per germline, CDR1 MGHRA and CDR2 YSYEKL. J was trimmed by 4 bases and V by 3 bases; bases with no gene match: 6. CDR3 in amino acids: CASSQDRFRGNTIYF. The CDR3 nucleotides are TGCGCCAGCAGCCAGGACAGGTTCCGCGGAAACACCATATATTTT.

In nucleotides, the CDR3 is TGTGCCAGCAGTCCGGAATCGGGGGGGCTGTGGAATGAAAAACTGTTTTTT. Translation: CASSPESGGLWNEKLFF. This chain links TRBV4-2 with TRBJ1-4; possible D gene TRBD1, 6 bases. CDR3 size: 17 residues. The V and J ends lost 6 bases and 5 bases respectively, with 22 bases between them. Looked up from germline, CDR1 is LGHNA and CDR2 is YNFKEQ.

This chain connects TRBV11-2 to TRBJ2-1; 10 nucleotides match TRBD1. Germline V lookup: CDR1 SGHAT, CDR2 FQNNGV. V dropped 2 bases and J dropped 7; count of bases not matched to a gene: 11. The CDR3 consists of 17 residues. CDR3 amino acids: CASSLIPGTGALNEQFF. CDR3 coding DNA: TGTGCCAGCAGCTTAATCCCCGGGACAGGGGCGCTGAATGAGCAGTTCTTC.

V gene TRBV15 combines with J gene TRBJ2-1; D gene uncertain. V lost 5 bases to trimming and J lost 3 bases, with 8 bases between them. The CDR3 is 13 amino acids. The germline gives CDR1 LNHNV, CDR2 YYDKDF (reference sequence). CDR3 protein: CATSEGRYNEQFF. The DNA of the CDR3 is TGTGCCACCAGCGAAGGGCGCTACAATGAGCAGTTCTTC.

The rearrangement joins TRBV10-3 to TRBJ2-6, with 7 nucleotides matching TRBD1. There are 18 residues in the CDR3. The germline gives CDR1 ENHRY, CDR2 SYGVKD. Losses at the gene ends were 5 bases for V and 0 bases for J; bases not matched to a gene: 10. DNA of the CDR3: TGTGCCATCAGTTTCTTGACAGGGCGATCCTCTGGGGCCAACGTCCTGACTTTC. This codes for CAISFLTGRSSGANVLTF.

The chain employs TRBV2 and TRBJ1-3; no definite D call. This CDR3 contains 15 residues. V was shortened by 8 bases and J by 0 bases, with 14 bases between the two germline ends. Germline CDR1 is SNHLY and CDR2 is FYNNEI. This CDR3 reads CASGETARSGNTIYF. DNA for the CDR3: TGTGCCAGCGGGGAGACTGCCCGCTCTGGAAACACCATATATTTT.

CDR3 residues: CASSYSEGSGELFF. CDR3 sequence (DNA): TGTGCCAGCAGTTACTCAGAGGGAAGCGGGGAGCTGTTTTTT. The V call is TRBV6-5, the J call TRBJ2-2, with D perhaps matching TRBD2 (5 bases). Per the germline V gene, CDR1 is MNHEY and CDR2 is SVGAGI. This CDR3 region has 14 residues. V was pared by 0 bases and J by 7 bases, with 9 bases between.

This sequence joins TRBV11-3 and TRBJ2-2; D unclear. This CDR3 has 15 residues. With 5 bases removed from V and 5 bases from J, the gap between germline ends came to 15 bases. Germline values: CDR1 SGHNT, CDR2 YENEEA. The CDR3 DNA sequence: TGTGCCAGCAGCCCCCCGAATGTCCGGACCGGGGAGCTGTTTTTT. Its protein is CASSPPNVRTGELFF. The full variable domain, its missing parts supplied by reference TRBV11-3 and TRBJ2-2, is EAGVVQSPRYKIIEKKQPVAFWCNPISGHNTLYWYLQNLGQGPELLIRYENEEAVDDSQLPKDRFSAERLKGVDSTLKIQPAELGDSAVYLCASSPPNVRTGELFFGEGSRLTVL.

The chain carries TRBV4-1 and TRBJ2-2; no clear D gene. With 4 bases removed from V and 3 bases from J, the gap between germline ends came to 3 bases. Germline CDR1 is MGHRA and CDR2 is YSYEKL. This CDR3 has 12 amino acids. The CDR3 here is CASSLYTGELFF. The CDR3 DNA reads TGCGCCAGCAGCCTCTACACCGGGGAGCTGTTTTTT.

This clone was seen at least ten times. CDR3 in amino acids: CASSLGQGWDGYTF. The CDR3 DNA reads as TGTGCCAGCAGCCTCGGACAGGGGTGGGATGGCTACACCTTC. This sequence joins TRBV7-9 and TRBJ1-2; 9 nucleotides match TRBD1. Per the germline V gene, CDR1 is SEHNR and CDR2 is FQNEAQ (reference sequence). The CDR3 covers 14 residues. Trimming took 5 bases from V and 6 from J; bases not matched to a gene: 7.

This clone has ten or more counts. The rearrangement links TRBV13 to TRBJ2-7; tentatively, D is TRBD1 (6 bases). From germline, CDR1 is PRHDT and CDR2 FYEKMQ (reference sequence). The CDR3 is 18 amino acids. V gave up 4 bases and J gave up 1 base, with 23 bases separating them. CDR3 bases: TGTGCCAGCAGCTCCCGGACAGCAATTCGCAATCTATCCTACGAGCAGTACTTC. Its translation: CASSSRTAIRNLSYEQYF.

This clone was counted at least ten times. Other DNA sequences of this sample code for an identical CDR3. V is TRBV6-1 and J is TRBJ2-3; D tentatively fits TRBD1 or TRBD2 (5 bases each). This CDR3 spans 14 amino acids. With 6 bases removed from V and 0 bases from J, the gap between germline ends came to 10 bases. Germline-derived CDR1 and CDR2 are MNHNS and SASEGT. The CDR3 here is CASRGGQSTDTQYF. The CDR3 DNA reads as TGTGCCAGCAGAGGAGGACAAAGCACAGATACGCAGTATTTT.